A selection of T cell receptor beta chains follows, all from one sample in a study of shared clonotypes between healthy human individuals. Assay: immunoSEQ multiplex PCR; the TCRdb copy retains only in-frame clones and omits some. The data hold about 2.1 million clones, with around 93% observed a single time. Specimen: naive CD8+ T cells from PBMCs. The receptor set was obtained from a man in his late teens or twenties in good health. Some clones in this sample may be carry-over from other donors' samples. Both conserved end residues are part of each CDR3.

cdr3_length: 16
v_call: TRBV2
j_call: TRBJ2-1
cdr3_aa: CASTTGAFVRGDEQFF

cdr3_length: 16
v_call: TRBV27
j_call: TRBJ2-5
cdr3_aa: CASSRRGLAGQETQYF

cdr3_length: 15
v_call: TRBV27
j_call: TRBJ2-7
cdr3_aa: CASSLLGQGRYEQYF

cdr3_length: 15
v_call: TRBV7-8
j_call: TRBJ2-7
cdr3_aa: CASSPGLAGGYEQYF

cdr3_length: 16
v_call: TRBV10-3
j_call: TRBJ1-2
cdr3_aa: CAISESGFGAGYGYTF

cdr3_length: 16
v_call: TRBV7-2
j_call: TRBJ1-1
cdr3_aa: CASSLVLQGAFTEAFF

cdr3_length: 15
v_call: TRBV27
j_call: TRBJ2-1
cdr3_aa: CASSLGSGTYNEQFF

cdr3_length: 17
v_call: TRBV14
j_call: TRBJ1-5
cdr3_aa: CASSLLNRGLGNQPQHF

cdr3_length: 13
v_call: TRBV30
j_call: TRBJ1-2
cdr3_aa: CAWAPQNNYGYTF

cdr3_length: 11
v_call: TRBV29-1
j_call: TRBJ1-1
cdr3_aa: CSVLRGGEAFF

cdr3_length: 18
v_call: TRBV27
j_call: TRBJ2-1
cdr3_aa: CASSLQTPGSSSYNEQFF

cdr3_length: 15
v_call: TRBV9
j_call: TRBJ2-7
cdr3_aa: CASTAGTSGPYEQYF

cdr3_length: 15
v_call: TRBV6-5
j_call: TRBJ2-3
cdr3_aa: CASSSNDVATDTQYF

cdr3_length: 15
v_call: TRBV14
j_call: TRBJ2-7
cdr3_aa: CASSQRAGGPDEQYF

cdr3_length: 13
v_call: TRBV5-6
j_call: TRBJ2-7
cdr3_aa: CASRIQGAHEQYF

cdr3_length: 21
v_call: TRBV5-1
j_call: TRBJ2-1
cdr3_aa: CATHFNSELTGTGRPNNEQFF

cdr3_length: 16
v_call: TRBV9
j_call: TRBJ2-1
cdr3_aa: CASSVSGLYSYNEQFF

cdr3_length: 14
v_call: TRBV25-1
j_call: TRBJ1-1
cdr3_aa: CASSDRVSNTEAFF

cdr3_length: 17
v_call: TRBV7-9
j_call: TRBJ1-3
cdr3_aa: CASSLIGTGATGNTIYF

cdr3_length: 15
v_call: TRBV19
j_call: TRBJ1-5
cdr3_aa: CATTAGAGGNQPQHF

cdr3_length: 13
v_call: TRBV30
j_call: TRBJ1-1
cdr3_aa: CAWSVSRNTEAFF

cdr3_length: 15
v_call: TRBV27
j_call: TRBJ1-1
cdr3_aa: CASSAYGERNTEAFF

cdr3_length: 12
v_call: TRBV10-1
j_call: TRBJ2-7
cdr3_aa: CASSERGREQYF

cdr3_length: 17
v_call: TRBV5-4
j_call: TRBJ2-1
cdr3_aa: CASSLLAGGSSYNEQFF

cdr3_length: 13
v_call: TRBV7-9
j_call: TRBJ2-5
cdr3_aa: CASSAGTEETQYF

cdr3_length: 15
v_call: TRBV2
j_call: TRBJ2-7
cdr3_aa: CASSGFAGGLYEQYF

cdr3_length: 15
v_call: TRBV2
j_call: TRBJ2-3
cdr3_aa: CASSEGPGGTDTQYF

cdr3_length: 14
v_call: TRBV2
j_call: TRBJ2-1
cdr3_aa: CASSPLALYNEQFF

cdr3_length: 15
v_call: TRBV28
j_call: TRBJ2-7
cdr3_aa: CASSLGVETSDEQYF

cdr3_length: 17
v_call: TRBV10-3
j_call: TRBJ2-5
cdr3_aa: CAISESNSGDYQETQYF

cdr3_length: 14
v_call: TRBV7-9
j_call: TRBJ2-5
cdr3_aa: CASSSGTEQETQYF

cdr3_length: 15
v_call: TRBV29-1
j_call: TRBJ2-2
cdr3_aa: CSISRDTQNTGELFF

cdr3_length: 14
v_call: TRBV4-1
j_call: TRBJ2-7
cdr3_aa: CASSQEPGRGEQYF

cdr3_length: 13
v_call: TRBV7-9
j_call: TRBJ2-2
cdr3_aa: CASSSGLTGELFF

cdr3_length: 19
v_call: TRBV7-9
j_call: TRBJ2-1
cdr3_aa: CASSPRTSGMTNSYNEQFF

cdr3_length: 15
v_call: TRBV7-2
j_call: TRBJ2-2
cdr3_aa: CASSPGTTAAGELFF

cdr3_length: 14
v_call: TRBV6-5
j_call: TRBJ2-7
cdr3_aa: CASSYSRIGGEQYF

cdr3_length: 15
v_call: TRBV19
j_call: TRBJ1-4
cdr3_aa: CASSMSRATNEKLFF

cdr3_length: 14
v_call: TRBV6-5
j_call: TRBJ1-5
cdr3_aa: CASSTGGPNQPQHF

cdr3_length: 12
v_call: TRBV30
j_call: TRBJ1-1
cdr3_aa: CAWSVAATEAFF

cdr3_length: 17
v_call: TRBV5-8
j_call: TRBJ2-7
cdr3_aa: CASSPVREGLYPYEQYF

cdr3_length: 16
v_call: TRBV28
j_call: TRBJ2-3
cdr3_aa: CASSYLAGGSTDTQYF

cdr3_length: 16
v_call: TRBV27
j_call: TRBJ2-1
cdr3_aa: CASSPPGGSSYNEQFF

cdr3_length: 15
v_call: TRBV28
j_call: TRBJ1-5
cdr3_aa: CATWQTGEEDQPQHF

cdr3_length: 13
v_call: TRBV19
j_call: TRBJ1-4
cdr3_aa: CASRPGTVEKLFF

cdr3_length: 12
v_call: TRBV5-4
j_call: TRBJ2-3
cdr3_aa: CASSYAADTQYF

cdr3_length: 12
v_call: TRBV6-6
j_call: TRBJ2-2
cdr3_aa: CASEGNTGELFF

cdr3_length: 15
v_call: TRBV7-2
j_call: TRBJ2-1
cdr3_aa: CASSPLMSGYNEQFF

cdr3_length: 15
v_call: TRBV9
j_call: TRBJ2-7
cdr3_aa: CASSVVGGRTNEQYF

cdr3_length: 13
v_call: TRBV5-5
j_call: TRBJ1-4
cdr3_aa: CASSLVADEKLFF

cdr3_length: 12
v_call: TRBV12-5
j_call: TRBJ1-5
cdr3_aa: CASGLANQPQHF

cdr3_length: 13
v_call: TRBV6-5
j_call: TRBJ2-7
cdr3_aa: CASRPQGALEQYF

cdr3_length: 18
v_call: TRBV10-3
j_call: TRBJ2-7
cdr3_aa: CAISEKDGGQLSSYEQYF

cdr3_length: 15
v_call: TRBV4-1
j_call: TRBJ1-5
cdr3_aa: CASSPTSHSNQPQHF

cdr3_length: 16
v_call: TRBV27
j_call: TRBJ2-2
cdr3_aa: CASSPSGRADTGELFF

cdr3_length: 17
v_call: TRBV5-4
j_call: TRBJ1-1
cdr3_aa: CASSIAGTGAMNTEAFF

cdr3_length: 18
v_call: TRBV14
j_call: TRBJ2-3
cdr3_aa: CASSQSPGGRAIAWAQYF

cdr3_length: 13
v_call: TRBV29-1
j_call: TRBJ2-7
cdr3_aa: CSVVLQGIYEQYF

cdr3_length: 14
v_call: TRBV4-1
j_call: TRBJ2-1
cdr3_aa: CASSHRAGIYEQFF